These 28 T cell receptor beta chains came from one sample sequenced in a study of cytomegalovirus exposure and HLA in healthy donors (dated by TCRdb to 2017 to 2019). Library prep was done by the immunoSEQ multiplex PCR assay. For the multiplex PCR, a mixture combining 60 forward primers for TCR Vbeta segments and 13 reverse primers for TCR Jbeta segments was used. Here the immuneACCESS table is served through TCRdb, limited to in-frame sequences with V and J called. Missing clones are a known gap in these copies; in checked studies unresolved V genes cover under half, and the rest lacks a known reason. This sample is represented by 150,000 to 200,000 clones; about 80% of them were singletons. The biggest ten clones account for around 1.9% of the sample. Sequencing used PBMCs. The receptors here all came from a woman aged 25 to 39 in good health and CMV-seronegative.

The V call is TRBV10-3, the J call TRBJ1-2, with a tentative D call TRBD1 (6 bases). Trimming stripped 10 bases from V and 5 bases from J, with 26 bases between. From germline, CDR1 is ENHRY and CDR2 SYGVKD. The CDR3 runs to 16 residues. CDR3 protein: CATVLAGAGGGYGYTF. The CDR3 region has the DNA TGTGCCACCGTTCTCGCAGGGGCCGGCGGGGGTTATGGCTACACCTTC.

DNA of the CDR3: TGCGCCAGCAGCCCGGCGGACGGGCGGGACGAGCAGTACTTC. Translation gives CASSPADGRDEQYF. The chain couples TRBV5-1 to TRBJ2-7; D is perhaps TRBD2 (5 bases). Deletions cut 4 bases from V and 5 bases from J, with 16 bases between. Germline V gives CDR1 SGHRS, CDR2 YFSETQ. This CDR3 has 14 amino acids. Looking up the rest from reference TRBV5-1 and TRBJ2-7 gives the full variable domain: KAGVTQTPRYLIKTRGQQVTLSCSPISGHRSVSWYQQTPGQGLQFLFEYFSETQRNKGNFPGRFSGRQFSNSRSEMNVSTLELGDSALYLCASSPADGRDEQYFGPGTRLTVT.

V usage is TRBV10-3 and J usage is TRBJ2-7; no clear D. V was cut by 11 bases and J by 2 bases, with 16 bases left in between. CDR3 length: 13 amino acids. Germline CDR1 reads ENHRY; CDR2 reads SYGVKD. The CDR3 bases are TGTGCCTCTCTCGGCGCAGGAACCTACGAGCAGTACTTC. It yields the protein CASLGAGTYEQYF.

This chain links TRBV15 with TRBJ2-4; no definite D call. Per germline, CDR1 LNHNV and CDR2 YYDKDF (reference sequence). CDR3 length equals 15 residues. V was shortened by 2 bases and J by 6 bases, with 14 bases between the two germline ends. In nucleotides, the CDR3 is TGTGCCACCAGCAGATACGCCGCTACTTTAAACATTCAGTACTTC. Translating gives CATSRYAATLNIQYF. The full variable domain, with the rest looked up from reference TRBV15 and TRBJ2-4, is DAMVIQNPRYQVTQFGKPVTLSCSQTLNHNVMYWYQQKSSQAPKLLFHYYDKDFNNEADTPDNFQSRRPNTSFCFLDIRSPGLGDTAMYLCATSRYAATLNIQYFGAGTRLSVL.

V is TRBV7-9 and J is TRBJ2-7, with no clear D. Per the germline V gene, CDR1 is SEHNR and CDR2 is FQNEAQ (reference sequence). The CDR3 spans 12 residues. The V gene lost 4 bases and the J gene lost 3 bases, with 7 bases spanning the gap. CDR3 in amino acids: CASSSFSYEQYF. CDR3 DNA: TGTGCCAGCAGCTCGTTTAGCTACGAGCAGTACTTC.

This rearrangement joins TRBV15 to TRBJ1-4, with D perhaps matching TRBD1 (6 bases). The germline V gene has CDR1 LNHNV and CDR2 YYDKDF (reference sequence). There are 16 residues in the CDR3. V gave up 2 bases and J gave up 7 bases, with 17 bases separating them. The CDR3: CATSRLTGISSEKLFF. The CDR3 coding sequence is TGTGCCACCAGCAGACTCACAGGGATTAGTAGTGAAAAACTGTTTTTT.

V and J are TRBV7-9 and TRBJ1-1, with TRBD1 identical over 9 bases. With V trimmed by 5 bases and J by 3 bases, 4 bases remained unmatched. Per the germline V gene, CDR1 is SEHNR and CDR2 is FQNEAQ (reference sequence). This CDR3 comprises 14 residues. The CDR3 DNA follows: TGTGCCAGCAGCGCGGACAGGGGTTACACTGAAGCTTTCTTT. It yields the protein CASSADRGYTEAFF.

CDR3 sequence: CASSPAPGGYEQYF. CDR3 in DNA: TGCGCCAGCAGCCCCGCCCCGGGGGGCTACGAGCAGTACTTC. The chain recombines TRBV5-1 with TRBJ2-7; 7 bases are a match to TRBD2. Germline V lookup: CDR1 SGHRS, CDR2 YFSETQ. CDR3 size: 14 residues. With 4 bases clipped from V and 3 bases from J, the junction kept 7 bases outside the gene matches.

The chain uses TRBV19 and TRBJ1-1, with 8 bases identical to TRBD1. Per germline, CDR1 LNHDA and CDR2 SQIVND (reference sequence). The CDR3 runs to 17 residues. V shed 1 base, J shed 1 base, and the junction held 8 bases outside the gene matches. The CDR3 loop reads CASSIVYRTGPNTEAFF. The DNA of the CDR3 is TGTGCCAGTAGTATAGTGTACAGGACAGGGCCGAACACTGAAGCTTTCTTT.

A single count supports this clone. V is TRBV5-4 and J is TRBJ2-3; 10 bases fit TRBD2. CDR1 SGHNT and CDR2 YYREEE come from the germline V gene (reference sequence). The CDR3 is 16 amino acids. V lost 2 bases to trimming and J lost 2 bases; unmatched junction nucleotides: 5. CDR3 sequence (DNA): TGTGCCAGCAGCTTTAGCGGGGGGACCTTCACAGATACGCAGTATTTT. Its protein product is CASSFSGGTFTDTQYF.

The chain employs TRBV9 and TRBJ1-1; D is unclear. Germline CDR1 SGDLS, CDR2 YYNGEE. V was cut by 3 bases and J by 1 base, with 10 bases left in between. The CDR3 consists of 14 residues. CDR3 protein: CASSGLVPNTEAFF. In nucleotides, the CDR3 is TGTGCCAGCAGCGGACTAGTACCGAACACTGAAGCTTTCTTT.

This clone appeared once. The chain joins TRBV5-1 to TRBJ2-3; TRBD2 aligns across 7 bases. CDR3 size: 16 residues. V was clipped by 4 bases and J by 0 bases; unmatched bases: 8. Germline V gives CDR1 SGHRS, CDR2 YFSETQ. CDR3 sequence reads: CASSQTAGPSTDTQYF. The DNA for the CDR3 is TGCGCCAGCAGCCAAACAGCGGGGCCTAGCACAGATACGCAGTATTTT.

The chain couples TRBV9 to TRBJ1-2; TRBD1 agrees at 9 bases. In germline, CDR1 is SGDLS, CDR2 YYNGEE. V was pared by 0 bases and J by 5 bases, with 8 bases of the junction left unmatched. The CDR3 covers 16 residues. The CDR3 sequence: CASSVEGTGRPYGYTF. CDR3 DNA: TGTGCCAGCAGCGTAGAGGGGACAGGGCGCCCTTATGGCTACACCTTC.

The chain uses TRBV7-2 and TRBJ1-5, with a possible D match to TRBD1 (6 bases). CDR1 is SGHTA and CDR2 is FQGNSA in the germline V gene. The CDR3 has 16 amino acids. Trimming took 5 bases from V and 3 from J, leaving 17 bases between them. The DNA for the CDR3 is TGTGCCAGCAGCCCTGAATGGGGGCGAAACAATCAGCCCCAGCATTTT. Residues: CASSPEWGRNNQPQHF.

The chain combines TRBV5-1 with TRBJ2-3; D is unclear. The V end lost 5 bases, the J end lost 2 bases, and 18 bases lay between the germline ends. The CDR3 spans 16 residues. CDR1 and CDR2 from the germline V gene are SGHRS and YFSETQ. The CDR3 region is CASRPLAASPTDTQYF. DNA for the CDR3: TGCGCCAGCAGGCCACTTGCGGCTAGTCCCACAGATACGCAGTATTTT. Complete variable domain (other parts from reference TRBV5-1 and TRBJ2-3): KAGVTQTPRYLIKTRGQQVTLSCSPISGHRSVSWYQQTPGQGLQFLFEYFSETQRNKGNFPGRFSGRQFSNSRSEMNVSTLELGDSALYLCASRPLAASPTDTQYFGPGTRLTVL.

This chain joins TRBV25-1 and TRBJ2-5; perhaps TRBD1 as D (6 bases). With 3 bases removed from V and 4 bases from J, the gap between germline ends came to 18 bases. The germline CDR1 and CDR2 sequences are MGHDK and SYGVNS. CDR3 size: 16 residues. The CDR3 sequence is CASSDAGRGLAETQYF. Here the CDR3 DNA reads TGTGCCAGCAGTGATGCCGGCAGGGGTCTCGCAGAGACCCAGTACTTC.

The CDR3 spells CATSSGLNSPLHF. The CDR3, as DNA: TGTGCCACCAGCAGCGGACTAAATTCACCCCTCCACTTT. The rearrangement joins TRBV15 to TRBJ1-6; D gene uncertain. V lost 3 bases to trimming and J lost 7 bases, with 7 bases between them. The CDR3 is 13 amino acids. CDR1 and CDR2 from the germline V gene are LNHNV and YYDKDF (reference sequence). The complete variable domain, with remaining parts taken from reference TRBV15 and TRBJ1-6, reads DAMVIQNPRYQVTQFGKPVTLSCSQTLNHNVMYWYQQKSSQAPKLLFHYYDKDFNNEADTPDNFQSRRPNTSFCFLDIRSPGLGDTAMYLCATSSGLNSPLHFGNGTRLTVT.

V gene TRBV5-1 combines with J gene TRBJ1-4; 9 bases line up with TRBD1. The CDR3 covers 15 residues. The junction had 2 bases not matched to a gene; V was cut back by 0 bases and J by 5 bases. CDR1 is SGHRS, CDR2 YFSETQ, per germline. The CDR3 DNA sequence: TGCGCCAGCAGCTTGGGGACAGGGGAAAATGAAAAACTGTTTTTT. It encodes CASSLGTGENEKLFF.

This rearrangement joins TRBV5-6 to TRBJ2-7, with D tentatively TRBD2 (5 bases). Germline V gene sequence: CDR1 SGHDT, CDR2 YYEEEE. Between the trimmed V and J ends, which lost 6 bases and 4 bases, there was a span of 14 bases. CDR3 size: 13 residues. The CDR3 spells CASTSLEGYEQYF. The CDR3 DNA sequence: TGTGCCAGCACCTCTCTTGAGGGATACGAGCAGTACTTC.

The chain uses TRBV7-9 and TRBJ2-7; D may be TRBD1 (7 bases). The germline CDR1 and CDR2 sequences are SEHNR and FQNEAQ (reference sequence). V was shortened by 7 bases and J by 5 bases, with 18 bases between the two germline ends. The CDR3 extends over 14 amino acids. The CDR3 nucleotides read TGTGCCAGCATTCCCGGAGGGGGCTTCCACGAGCAGTACTTC. Its protein is CASIPGGGFHEQYF.

The V call is TRBV2, the J call TRBJ2-1; D possibly corresponds to TRBD1 (5 bases). The CDR3 totals 12 residues. CDR1 is SNHLY and CDR2 is FYNNEI in the germline V gene. V lost 10 bases to trimming and J lost 9 bases, with 16 bases between them. The CDR3 bases are TGTGCCACTACGACCTGGGGCGGTGAGCAGTTCTTC. Its translation: CATTTWGGEQFF.

The genes are TRBV29-1 and TRBJ2-1; 11 nucleotides match TRBD2. The junction had 5 bases not matched to a gene; V was cut back by 8 bases and J by 8 bases. The CDR3 is 12 residues long. From germline, CDR1 is SQVTM and CDR2 ANQGSEA. The CDR3 DNA reads as TGCAGCCTAGCGGGGGGCGGGGATGAGCAGTTCTTC. Protein: CSLAGGGDEQFF.

This chain uses TRBV30 with TRBJ1-5, with 9 bases matching TRBD1. Germline assignment: CDR1 GTSNPN and CDR2 SVGIG (reference sequence). V lost 3 bases and J lost 2; bases outside the gene matches: 8. The CDR3 sequence is 16 residues long. As DNA, the CDR3 is TGTGCCTGGAGGGGACAGGGAGGGGTGGGCAATCAGCCCCAGCATTTT. Its protein product is CAWRGQGGVGNQPQHF.

The rearrangement links TRBV5-1 to TRBJ1-1; D is perhaps TRBD1 (5 bases). The CDR3 contains 15 residues. The V gene's germline CDR1 is SGHRS and CDR2 YFSETQ. V shed 4 bases and J shed 6 bases, with 19 bases lying between them. The CDR3, as DNA: TGCGCCAGCAGCCCCACGGGTGAGGGGAGGCCTGAAGCTTTCTTT. Translated, it gives CASSPTGEGRPEAFF.

The V gene is TRBV19, the J gene TRBJ1-5, with 8 positions matching TRBD1. V was clipped by 9 bases and J by 9 bases; unmatched bases: 13. The V gene's germline CDR1 is LNHDA and CDR2 SQIVND (reference sequence). This CDR3 region has 14 residues. This CDR3 is CASSWGTGYWPQHF. As DNA, the CDR3 is TGTGCCAGCTCCTGGGGGACAGGCTATTGGCCCCAGCATTTT. The full variable domain, its missing parts supplied by reference TRBV19 and TRBJ1-5, is DGGITQSPKYLFRKEGQNVTLSCEQNLNHDAMYWYRQDPGQGLRLIYYSQIVNDFQKGDIAEGYSVSREKKESFPLTVTSAQKNPTAFYLCASSWGTGYWPQHFGDGTRLSIL.

The DNA for the CDR3 is TGTGCCAGCTCACCAGTCGCAGGGAACATGAACACTGAAGCTTTCTTT. Protein product: CASSPVAGNMNTEAFF. The chain links TRBV18 to TRBJ1-1; TRBD1 is a possible D gene (5 bases). Germline-derived CDR1 and CDR2 are KGHSH and LQKENI. The CDR3 is made up of 16 amino acids. V was trimmed by 2 bases and J by 0 bases, leaving 13 bases between them.

This rearrangement joins TRBV5-1 to TRBJ2-7, with 7 bases matching TRBD1. Germline CDR1 is SGHRS and CDR2 is YFSETQ. Trimming at V came to 2 bases and at J to 3 bases, leaving 8 bases not matched to a gene. This CDR3 contains 15 residues. The CDR3 nucleotides read TGCGCCAGCAGCTTCGACAGGGAAGGGGGCTACGAGCAGTACTTC. Encoded protein: CASSFDREGGYEQYF.

The rearrangement uses TRBV4-1 and TRBJ2-7; tentative D call: TRBD1 (5 bases). The V and J ends lost 2 bases and 3 bases respectively, with 11 bases between them. The CDR3 loop spans 14 amino acids. CDR1 and CDR2 from the germline V gene are MGHRA and YSYEKL. This CDR3 reads CASSQYVQGYEQYF. In nucleotides, the CDR3 is TGCGCCAGCAGCCAATACGTTCAGGGCTACGAGCAGTACTTC.